One sample yielded the 3 T cell receptor beta chains listed below, sequenced in a study of T cells in Graves' hyperthyroidism and ophthalmopathy. The TCR beta CDR3 regions underwent amplification using RNA transcripts as the source. Using the HTBI primer set, a first-round RT-PCR was run on the TCR CDR3. TCRdb recomputed calls from the multiplex PCR reads with MiXCR, one row per CDR3 protein. The sample lists about 400,000 distinct CDR3 sequences, around a sixth occurring once. Sequencing used blood. The receptors stem from a woman aged 18-30 years with Graves' hyperthyroidism.

A few counts support this clonotype. The gene calls are TRBV24-1 and TRBJ2-2; 14 nucleotides line up with TRBD2. Germline CDR1 is KGHDR and CDR2 is SFDVKD. V gave up 4 bases and J gave up 5 bases; unmatched junction bases: 8. CDR3 length: 18 residues. CDR3 DNA sequence: TGTGCCACCAGTGAGACTAGCGGGAGGGCCAAGGGGACCGGGGAGCTGTTTTTT. Translation: CATSETSGRAKGTGELFF.

This clonotype was seen at least ten times. This chain links TRBV2 with TRBJ2-7; D perhaps matches TRBD1 (6 bases). Germline lookup yields CDR1 SNHLY and CDR2 FYNNEI. V was cut by 8 bases and J by 5 bases, with 13 bases left in between. The length of the CDR3 is 12 residues. The CDR3 nucleotides are TGTGCCAGCGGCAGGGGTTACGACGAGCAGTACTTC. It codes for CASGRGYDEQYF.

This clonotype has only a few counts. This chain connects TRBV20-1 to TRBJ2-3, with D hard to call. The V and J ends lost 3 bases and 1 base respectively, with 8 bases between them. The germline gives CDR1 DFQATT, CDR2 SNEGSKA (reference sequence). The CDR3 is made up of 13 amino acids. The CDR3 nucleotides are TGCAGTGCTAGGTCCGCCGGCACAGATACGCAGTATTTT. It is translated as CSARSAGTDTQYF.